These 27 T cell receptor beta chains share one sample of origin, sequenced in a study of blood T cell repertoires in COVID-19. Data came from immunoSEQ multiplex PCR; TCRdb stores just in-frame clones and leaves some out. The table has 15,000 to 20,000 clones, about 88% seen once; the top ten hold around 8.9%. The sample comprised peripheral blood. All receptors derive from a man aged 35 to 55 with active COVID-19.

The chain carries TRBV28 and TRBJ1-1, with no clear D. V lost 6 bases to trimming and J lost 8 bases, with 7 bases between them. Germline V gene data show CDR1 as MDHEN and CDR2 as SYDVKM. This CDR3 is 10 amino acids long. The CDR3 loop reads CASRGEEAFF. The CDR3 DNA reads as TGTGCCAGCAGGGGAGAGGAAGCTTTCTTT.

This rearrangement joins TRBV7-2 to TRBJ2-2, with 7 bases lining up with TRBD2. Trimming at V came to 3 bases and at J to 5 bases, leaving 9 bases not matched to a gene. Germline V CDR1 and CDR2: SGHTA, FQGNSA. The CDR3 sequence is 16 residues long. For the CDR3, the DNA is TGTGCCAGCAGCTTCGGGCCCGGGACTACAACCGGGGAGCTGTTTTTT. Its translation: CASSFGPGTTTGELFF.

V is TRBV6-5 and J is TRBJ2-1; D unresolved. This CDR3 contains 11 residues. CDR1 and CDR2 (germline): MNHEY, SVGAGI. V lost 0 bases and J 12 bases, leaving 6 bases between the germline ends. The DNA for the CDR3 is TGTGCCAGCAGTTACTCATCCCGGCAGTTCTTC. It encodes CASSYSSRQFF.

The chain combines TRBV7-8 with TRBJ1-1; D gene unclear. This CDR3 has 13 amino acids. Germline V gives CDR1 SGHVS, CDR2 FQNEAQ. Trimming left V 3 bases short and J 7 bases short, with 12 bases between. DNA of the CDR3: TGTGCCAGCAGCTTCTTCACAGTCGGTGAAGCTTTCTTT. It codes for CASSFFTVGEAFF.

CDR3 DNA sequence: TGTGCCAGCAGTGAGGGGACAGTTAGCACAGATACGCAGTATTTT. Translation gives CASSEGTVSTDTQYF. This chain connects TRBV2 to TRBJ2-3; 7 bases line up with TRBD1. Germline V CDR1 and CDR2: SNHLY, FYNNEI. The CDR3 loop spans 15 amino acids. Unmatched junction bases numbered 3, after V lost 3 bases and J lost 0 bases.

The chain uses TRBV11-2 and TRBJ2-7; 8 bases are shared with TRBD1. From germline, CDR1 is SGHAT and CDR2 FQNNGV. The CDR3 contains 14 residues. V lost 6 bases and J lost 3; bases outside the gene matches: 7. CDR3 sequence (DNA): TGTGCCAGCAGACGCAGGGGGCCGAGCTACGAGCAGTACTTC. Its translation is CASRRRGPSYEQYF.

The CDR3 is CASSAYDRARVDYTF. CDR3 bases: TGTGCCAGCAGCGCCTATGACAGGGCTCGGGTTGACTACACCTTC. The V gene is TRBV5-6, the J gene TRBJ1-2; 7 bases line up with TRBD1. The trim removed 4 bases at V and 10 bases at J, leaving 16 bases unmatched. This CDR3 region has 15 residues. CDR1 and CDR2 from the germline V gene are SGHDT and YYEEEE.

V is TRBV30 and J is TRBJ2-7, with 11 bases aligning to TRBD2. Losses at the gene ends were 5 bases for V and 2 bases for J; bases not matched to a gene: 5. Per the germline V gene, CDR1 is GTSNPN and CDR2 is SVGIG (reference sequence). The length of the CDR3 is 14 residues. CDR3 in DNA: TGTGCCTGGGACCCGGGACTAGCGGCCTACGAGCAGTACTTC. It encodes CAWDPGLAAYEQYF. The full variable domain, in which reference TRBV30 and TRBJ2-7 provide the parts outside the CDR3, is SQTIHQWPATLVQPVGSPLSLECTVEGTSNPNLYWYRQAAGRGLQLLFYSVGIGQISSEVPQNLSASRPQDRQFILSSKKLLLSDSGFYLCAWDPGLAAYEQYFGPGTRLTVT.

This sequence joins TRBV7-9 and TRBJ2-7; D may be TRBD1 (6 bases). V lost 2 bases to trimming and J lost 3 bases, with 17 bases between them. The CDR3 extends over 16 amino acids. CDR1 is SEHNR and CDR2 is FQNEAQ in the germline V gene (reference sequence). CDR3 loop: CASSLLGTPKNYEQYF. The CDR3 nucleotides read TGTGCCAGCAGCTTACTAGGGACACCAAAAAACTACGAGCAGTACTTC.

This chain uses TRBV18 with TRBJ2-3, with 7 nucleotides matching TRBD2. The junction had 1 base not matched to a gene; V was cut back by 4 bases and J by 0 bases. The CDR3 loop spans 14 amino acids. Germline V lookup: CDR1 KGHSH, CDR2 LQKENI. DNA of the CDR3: TGTGCCAGCTCACTTAGCGGGAGCACAGATACGCAGTATTTT. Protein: CASSLSGSTDTQYF.

The CDR3 bases are TGTGCCAGCACCGTAACAGGCTCCTACGAGCAGTACTTC. Translating gives CASTVTGSYEQYF. V gene TRBV6-5 combines with J gene TRBJ2-7; D is possibly TRBD1 (5 bases). The CDR3 is made up of 13 amino acids. Trimming pared 7 bases from V and 0 bases from J, leaving 10 bases between. Germline V CDR1 and CDR2: MNHEY, SVGAGI.

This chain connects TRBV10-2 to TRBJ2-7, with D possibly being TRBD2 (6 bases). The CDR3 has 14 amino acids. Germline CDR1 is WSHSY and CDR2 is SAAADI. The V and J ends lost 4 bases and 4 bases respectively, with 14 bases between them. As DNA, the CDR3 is TGCGCCAGCAGTGTGGTAGGGACTCAGTACGAGCAGTACTTC. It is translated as CASSVVGTQYEQYF.

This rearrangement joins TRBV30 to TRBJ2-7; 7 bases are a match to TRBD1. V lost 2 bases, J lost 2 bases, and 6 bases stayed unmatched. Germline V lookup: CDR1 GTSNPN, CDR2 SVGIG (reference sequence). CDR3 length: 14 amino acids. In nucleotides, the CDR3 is TGTGCCTGGAGTCTCCCGGGACAGCCCTACGAGCAGTACTTC. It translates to CAWSLPGQPYEQYF.

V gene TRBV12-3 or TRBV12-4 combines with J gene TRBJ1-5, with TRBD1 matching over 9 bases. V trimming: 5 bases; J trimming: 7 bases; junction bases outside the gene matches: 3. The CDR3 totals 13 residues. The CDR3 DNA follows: TGTGCCAGCAGTCGAACAGGGGGCCAGCCCCAGCATTTT. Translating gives CASSRTGGQPQHF.

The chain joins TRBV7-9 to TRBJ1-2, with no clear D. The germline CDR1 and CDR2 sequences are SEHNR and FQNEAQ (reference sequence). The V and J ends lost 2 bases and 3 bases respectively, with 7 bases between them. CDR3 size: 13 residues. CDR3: CASSLIQYYGYTF. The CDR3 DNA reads TGTGCCAGCAGCTTAATACAGTACTATGGCTACACCTTC.

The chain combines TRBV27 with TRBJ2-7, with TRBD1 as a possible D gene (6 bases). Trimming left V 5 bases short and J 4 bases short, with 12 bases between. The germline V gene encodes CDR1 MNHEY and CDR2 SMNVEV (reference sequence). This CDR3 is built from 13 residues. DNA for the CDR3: TGTGCCAGCAGTGCAGGGGTAGGGTACGAGCAGTACTTC. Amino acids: CASSAGVGYEQYF.

The CDR3 nucleotides are TGTGCCAGCAGCTTATGGACGGGAACGAGTAGCACAGATACGCAGTATTTT. This sequence encodes CASSLWTGTSSTDTQYF. V and J are TRBV7-9 and TRBJ2-3; D perhaps matches TRBD2 (5 bases). There are 17 residues in the CDR3. CDR1 and CDR2 from the germline V gene are SEHNR and FQNEAQ (reference sequence). Trimming removed 2 bases at V and 0 bases at J, with 15 bases between.

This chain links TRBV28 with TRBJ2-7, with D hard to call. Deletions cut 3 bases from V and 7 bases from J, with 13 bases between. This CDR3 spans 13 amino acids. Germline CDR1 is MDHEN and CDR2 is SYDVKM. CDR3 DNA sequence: TGTGCCAGCAGTTTCAGCAGATCTAGGGAGCAGTACTTC. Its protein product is CASSFSRSREQYF.

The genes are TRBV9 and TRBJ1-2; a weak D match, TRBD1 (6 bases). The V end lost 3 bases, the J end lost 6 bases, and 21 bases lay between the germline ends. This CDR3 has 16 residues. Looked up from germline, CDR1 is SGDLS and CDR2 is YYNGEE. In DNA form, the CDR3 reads TGTGCCAGCAGCGCCACCCCGACAGGAAGAGGGGATGGCTACACCTTC. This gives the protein CASSATPTGRGDGYTF.

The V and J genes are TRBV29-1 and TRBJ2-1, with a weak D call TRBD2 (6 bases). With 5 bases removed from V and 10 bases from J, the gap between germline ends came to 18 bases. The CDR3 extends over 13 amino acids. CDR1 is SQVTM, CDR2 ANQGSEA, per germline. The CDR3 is CSVRRTTEGEQFF. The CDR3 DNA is TGCAGCGTTCGAAGGACTACTGAGGGAGAGCAGTTCTTC.

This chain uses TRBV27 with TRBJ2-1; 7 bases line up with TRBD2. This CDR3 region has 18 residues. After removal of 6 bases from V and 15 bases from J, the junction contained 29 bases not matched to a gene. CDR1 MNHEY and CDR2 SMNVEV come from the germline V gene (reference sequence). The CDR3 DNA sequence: TGTGCCAGCAGCTTCGATCGCCCCGGGACTACGGTTAGTATGGTATTGTTCTTC. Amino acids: CASSFDRPGTTVSMVLFF.

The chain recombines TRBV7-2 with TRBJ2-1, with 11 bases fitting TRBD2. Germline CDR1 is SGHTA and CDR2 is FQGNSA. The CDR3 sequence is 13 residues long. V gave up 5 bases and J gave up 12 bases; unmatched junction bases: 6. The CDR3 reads CASSTRTSGRQFF. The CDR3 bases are TGTGCCAGCAGCACCCGAACTAGCGGGAGGCAGTTCTTC.

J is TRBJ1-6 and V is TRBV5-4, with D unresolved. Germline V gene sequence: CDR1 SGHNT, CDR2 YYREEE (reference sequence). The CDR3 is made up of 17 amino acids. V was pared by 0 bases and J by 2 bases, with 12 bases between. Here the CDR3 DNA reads TGTGCCAGCAGCTTGGGCCCACGGAGCGCCTATAATTCACCCCTCCACTTT. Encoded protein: CASSLGPRSAYNSPLHF.

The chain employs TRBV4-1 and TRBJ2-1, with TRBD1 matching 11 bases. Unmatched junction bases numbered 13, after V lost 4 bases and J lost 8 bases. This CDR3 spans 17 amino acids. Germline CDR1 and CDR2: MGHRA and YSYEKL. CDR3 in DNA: TGCGCCAGCAGCCGGCGCACCGGGACAGGGGGGTGGCATGAGCAGTTCTTC. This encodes CASSRRTGTGGWHEQFF.

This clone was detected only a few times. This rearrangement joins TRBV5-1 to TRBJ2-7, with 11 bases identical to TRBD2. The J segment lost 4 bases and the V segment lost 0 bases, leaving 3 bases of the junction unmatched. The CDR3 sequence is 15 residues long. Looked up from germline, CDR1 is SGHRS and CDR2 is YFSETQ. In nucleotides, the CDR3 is TGCGCCAGCAGCTTGGGGACTAGCGGGTTTTACGAGCAGTACTTC. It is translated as CASSLGTSGFYEQYF.

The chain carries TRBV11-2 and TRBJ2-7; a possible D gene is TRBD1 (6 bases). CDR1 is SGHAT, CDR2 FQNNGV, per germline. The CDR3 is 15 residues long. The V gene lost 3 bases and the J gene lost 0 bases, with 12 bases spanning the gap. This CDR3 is CASSFDRTSSYEQYF. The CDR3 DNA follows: TGTGCCAGCAGCTTCGACAGGACCAGCTCCTACGAGCAGTACTTC.

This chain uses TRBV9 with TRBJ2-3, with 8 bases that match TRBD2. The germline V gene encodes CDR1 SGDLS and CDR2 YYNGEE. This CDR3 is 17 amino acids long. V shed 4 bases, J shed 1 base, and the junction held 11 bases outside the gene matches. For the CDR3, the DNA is TGTGCCAGCAGCCGGGGACGGGAGGGCCACGGCACAGATACGCAGTATTTT. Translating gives CASSRGREGHGTDTQYF.